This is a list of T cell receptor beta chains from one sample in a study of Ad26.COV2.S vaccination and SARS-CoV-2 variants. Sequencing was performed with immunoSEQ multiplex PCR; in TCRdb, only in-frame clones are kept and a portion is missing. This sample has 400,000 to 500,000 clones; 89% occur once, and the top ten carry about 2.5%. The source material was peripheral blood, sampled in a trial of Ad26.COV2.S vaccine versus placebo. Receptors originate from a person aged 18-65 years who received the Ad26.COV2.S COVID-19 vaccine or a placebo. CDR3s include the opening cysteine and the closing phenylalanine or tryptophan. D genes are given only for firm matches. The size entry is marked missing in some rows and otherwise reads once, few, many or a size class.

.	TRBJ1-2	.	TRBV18	TGTGCCAGCTCACCAGTCCAAGACTATGGCTACACCTTC	CASSPVQDYGYTF
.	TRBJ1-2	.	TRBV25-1	TGTGCCAGCAGTGGCCAGGGAGGGGCGGACTACACCTTC	CASSGQGGADYTF
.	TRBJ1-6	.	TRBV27	TGTGCCAGCAGTTTGGTGGGTCCGAATTCACCCCTCCACTTT	CASSLVGPNSPLHF
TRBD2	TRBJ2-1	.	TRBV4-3	TGCGCCAGCAGCCAAGGGACTAGCTACAATGAGCAGTTCTTC	CASSQGTSYNEQFF
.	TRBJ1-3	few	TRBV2	TGTGCCAGCAGTGGGAGCTCTGGAAACACCATATATTTT	CASSGSSGNTIYF
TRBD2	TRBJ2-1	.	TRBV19	TGTGCCAGTAGTACGGGACTAGCGGCCTCTTACTACAATGAGCAGTTCTTC	CASSTGLAASYYNEQFF
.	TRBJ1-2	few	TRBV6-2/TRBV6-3	TGTGCCAGCAGTTACTCGTGGGGACGGGAGAACTATGGCTACACCTTC	CASSYSWGRENYGYTF
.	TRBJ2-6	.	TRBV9	TGTGCCAGCAGCGTACCCCGTGAGGGGTCTTCCTCTGGGGCCAACGTCCTGACTTTC	CASSVPREGSSSGANVLTF
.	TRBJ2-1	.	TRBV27	TGTGCCAGCAAGAGAGAGAGGGGGATCTACAATGAGCAGTTCTTC	CASKRERGIYNEQFF
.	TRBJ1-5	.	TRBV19	TGTGCCAGTAGTTCACGGACCCAGAACAATCAGCCCCAGCATTTT	CASSSRTQNNQPQHF
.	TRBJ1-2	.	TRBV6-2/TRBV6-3	TGTGCCAGCAGTTACCATCCAGAGGGCTATGGCTACACCTTC	CASSYHPEGYGYTF
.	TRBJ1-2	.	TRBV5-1	TGCGCCAGCAGCTTGGGGGATTTGCGGACATTTAACTATGGCTACACCTTC	CASSLGDLRTFNYGYTF
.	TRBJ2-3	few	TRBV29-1	TGCAGCGTTGAAGATGGAGGTCTCGCGGATACGCAGTATTTT	CSVEDGGLADTQYF
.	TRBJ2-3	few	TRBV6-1	TGTGCCAGCAGTGAGCGGGGCTCCTCGGTGCCGGATACGCAGTATTTT	CASSERGSSVPDTQYF
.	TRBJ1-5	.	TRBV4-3	TGCGCCAGCAGCCAAGATCACAGGGATGATCAGCCCCAGCATTTT	CASSQDHRDDQPQHF
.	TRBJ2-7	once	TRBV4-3	TGCGCCAGCAGCCAATTTGAGTTCGGGACGGGATACTACGAGCAGTACTTC	CASSQFEFGTGYYEQYF
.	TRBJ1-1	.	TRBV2	TGTGCCGGCGTGGCCTCCATGGCGGGCACTGAAGCTTTCTTT	CAGVASMAGTEAFF
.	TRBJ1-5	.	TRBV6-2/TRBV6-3	TGTGCCAGCAGTTACACTAGACAGCGCTCCGATCAGCCCCAGCATTTT	CASSYTRQRSDQPQHF
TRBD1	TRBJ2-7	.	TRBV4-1	TGCGCCAGCAGCCAGACGGACAGGGAAAAAAACGAGCAGTACTTC	CASSQTDREKNEQYF
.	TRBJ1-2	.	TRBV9	TGTGCCAGCAGCGCCTCAACACGGGATCCTCGGGGCTATGGCTACACCTTC	CASSASTRDPRGYGYTF
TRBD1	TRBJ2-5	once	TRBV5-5	TGTGCCAGCAGCTTACTTGGGGACAGGGGTGGGGAGACCCAGTACTTC	CASSLLGDRGGETQYF
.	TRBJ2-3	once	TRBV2	TGTGCCAGCAGTACAGGGATCACAGATACGCAGTATTTT	CASSTGITDTQYF
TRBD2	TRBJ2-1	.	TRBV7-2	TGTGCCAGCTTACTAGCGAGTTACAATGAGCAGTTCTTC	CASLLASYNEQFF